What follows are 11 T cell receptor beta chains derived from one specimen sequenced in a study of T cell responses to AZD1222 COVID-19 vaccine (dated by TCRdb to about 2021). Libraries were prepared through the immunoSEQ multiplex PCR assay. This immuneACCESS table, as held by TCRdb, lists in-frame sequences with V and J called but not all clones. Of the missing ones, under half trace to an unresolved V gene in checked studies; the others have no known cause. The sample table lists under 150,000 clones, around 93% of them with a count of one. The biggest ten clones account for 1.9% of the sample. In the paper's terms, the time point label means: baseline before first vaccination. The sequences come from peripheral blood, collected on day 0 of AZD1222 vaccination. All receptors derive from an adult in good health.

This clone has just one count. This chain uses TRBV5-1 with TRBJ1-1, with TRBD1 matching over 8 bases. CDR1 and CDR2 (germline): SGHRS, YFSETQ. There are 15 residues in the CDR3. V shed 1 base, J shed 11 bases, and the junction held 13 bases outside the gene matches. CDR3 in DNA: TGCGCCAGCAGCTTGAACCGGGACAGGTACGGTGTGGCTTTCTTT. It encodes CASSLNRDRYGVAFF.

V and J are TRBV19 and TRBJ2-1; 7 bases map to TRBD1. The CDR3 spans 14 residues. Germline V lookup: CDR1 LNHDA, CDR2 SQIVND (reference sequence). The V and J ends lost 7 bases and 9 bases, in that order; junction bases with no gene match: 12. The CDR3 is CASTDKTGSGEQFF. The CDR3 DNA reads as TGTGCCAGTACCGATAAGACAGGGTCCGGTGAGCAGTTCTTC.

V and J are TRBV3-1 (or the pseudogene TRBV3-2) and TRBJ1-2; D may be TRBD1 (6 bases). CDR1 LGHDT and CDR2 YNNKEL come from the germline V gene (reference sequence). V was trimmed by 4 bases and J by 4 bases, leaving 16 bases between them. CDR3 length: 15 amino acids. The CDR3 region is CASSPPRGGGYGYTF. The CDR3 DNA is TGTGCCAGCAGCCCCCCACGGGGGGGCGGCTATGGCTACACCTTC.

This clone was seen only once. This chain joins TRBV2 and TRBJ1-1, with D possibly matching TRBD1 (5 bases). CDR3 length equals 14 residues. V gave up 3 bases and J gave up 0 bases, with 8 bases separating them. Germline CDR1 SNHLY, CDR2 FYNNEI. The CDR3 region is CASSDQGLNTEAFF. The DNA of the CDR3 is TGTGCCAGCAGTGACCAGGGTTTGAACACTGAAGCTTTCTTT.

The CDR3 loop is CASSEVVEHSYEQYF. Here the CDR3 DNA reads TGTGCCAGCAGTGAAGTTGTAGAACATTCCTACGAGCAGTACTTC. The gene calls are TRBV6-1 and TRBJ2-7; no clear D gene. Germline V lookup: CDR1 MNHNS, CDR2 SASEGT. V gave up 1 base and J gave up 1 base, with 11 bases separating them. This CDR3 has 15 amino acids.

Of note for this clone: The sample contains more than one DNA sequence encoding this CDR3. The CDR3 region is CASSLAPGDTEAFF. The CDR3 DNA is TGCGCCAGCAGCTTGGCACCCGGGGACACTGAAGCTTTCTTT. The chain couples TRBV5-1 to TRBJ1-1; the D is unclear. The V gene's germline CDR1 is SGHRS and CDR2 YFSETQ. This CDR3 is built from 14 residues. Trimming cost V 0 bases and J 3 bases, with 9 bases left between them.

This clone was seen a handful of times. This chain joins TRBV5-4 and TRBJ2-1; 15 positions agree with TRBD2. V was pared by 4 bases and J by 7 bases, with 9 bases of the junction left unmatched. The CDR3 runs to 17 residues. Per the germline V gene, CDR1 is SGHNT and CDR2 is YYREEE (reference sequence). CDR3 in DNA: TGTGCCAGCAGCCACGGGACTAGCGGGAGGTCCATGAATGAGCAGTTCTTC. Protein sequence: CASSHGTSGRSMNEQFF.

The rearrangement joins TRBV27 to TRBJ2-1; 7 bases line up with TRBD2. CDR1 and CDR2 from the germline V gene are MNHEY and SMNVEV (reference sequence). The CDR3 is made up of 14 amino acids. Trimming cost V 6 bases and J 4 bases; bases outside gene matches: 6. As DNA, the CDR3 is TGTGCCAGCAGCAAAGCTAGCGGATACAATGAGCAGTTCTTC. Its protein product is CASSKASGYNEQFF.

The chain uses TRBV5-4 and TRBJ2-7; unclear D gene. In germline, CDR1 is SGHNT, CDR2 YYREEE (reference sequence). The CDR3 consists of 14 residues. V shed 0 bases and J shed 4 bases, with 11 bases lying between them. This CDR3 reads CASSLVHSPYEQYF. Written as DNA, the CDR3 is TGTGCCAGCAGCTTGGTACATTCTCCTTACGAGCAGTACTTC. The whole variable domain, remainder taken from reference TRBV5-4 and TRBJ2-7, is ETGVTQSPTHLIKTRGQQVTLRCSSQSGHNTVSWYQQALGQGPQFIFQYYREEENGRGNFPPRFSGLQFPNYSSELNVNALELDDSALYLCASSLVHSPYEQYFGPGTRLTVT.

The V gene is TRBV18, the J gene TRBJ2-1; 10 bases match TRBD2. Looked up from germline, CDR1 is KGHSH and CDR2 is LQKENI. Trimming removed 6 bases from V and 6 bases from J; junction bases left unmatched: 8. This CDR3 has 15 residues. CDR3: CASSPGTSATNEQFF. The CDR3 DNA sequence: TGTGCCAGCTCTCCCGGGACTAGCGCAACCAATGAGCAGTTCTTC. Full variable domain (missing parts from reference TRBV18 and TRBJ2-1): NAGVMQNPRHLVRRRGQEARLRCSPMKGHSHVYWYRQLPEEGLKFMVYLQKENIIDESGMPKERFSAEFPKEGPSILRIQQVVRGDSAAYFCASSPGTSATNEQFFGPGTRLTVL.

The CDR3 DNA reads TGTGCCATAGTCGGGGGTACGAACACTGAAGCTTTCTTT. It yields the protein CAIVGGTNTEAFF. The chain is built from TRBV19 and TRBJ1-1; a possible D gene is TRBD1 (5 bases). The V gene lost 10 bases and the J gene lost 1 base, with 13 bases spanning the gap. CDR1 is LNHDA, CDR2 SQIVND, per germline (reference sequence). CDR3 length equals 13 residues.